This T cell receptor beta chain emerged from a study of cytomegalovirus exposure and HLA in healthy donors (TCRdb year 2017). Background on the whole study: According to an earlier analysis of around 600 of the donors, about 170 million T cells yielded over 100 million unique TCR beta sequences and about 300 Gb of sequence data. The later analysis used no new phenotypic data to find candidate immune exposures, relying instead on TCR beta sequences and their occurrence across donors. In a later genetic analysis, genome-wide SNP genotypes for about 65% of the roughly 700 donors were used, and that subset was treated as a discovery cohort. Every discovery cohort repertoire had been produced on one sequencing platform. Across some 400 genotyped donors of the cohort, an average of approximately 220,000 unique TCR beta nucleotide sequences per donor were sequenced, and around 20% of those sequences were non-productive. Around 300 gigabases of sequencing data and tens of millions of unique TCR sequences were included in an early release covering 550 to 800 HLA-typed donors. The T cell repertoires of around 730 subjects were profiled by immunosequencing and related to cytomegalovirus serostatus. Class I and class II HLA loci were covered by the typing at four-digit resolution. Alongside the repertoire data, information on donor age, sex, ethnicity and CMV serostatus was compiled. Along with the approximately 700-subject first cohort, a separate validation cohort of 120 different subjects was used. The study aimed to test whether cataloging public T cell receptors could reveal signatures of past pathogen exposure. Among the roughly 370 genotyped donors, more than 70% belonged to the genetic ancestry cluster associated with self-reported Caucasian donors. The study combined high-throughput TCR immunosequencing, statistical association of individual TCRs with disease status, and machine learning to predict cytomegalovirus infection status. The number of typed donors differed by locus: roughly 629-640 for A, B, C, DRB1 and DQB1; 500 to 550 for DQA1; some 590 for DPA1; and 450 to 480 for DPB1. Four or five DR-DQ haplotypes were treated as single units for association and clustering because of strong linkage in the cohort. A later analysis re-analyzed previously published TCR beta repertoires from approximately 700 donors and added high-resolution HLA genotyping to study TCR occurrence patterns. In an earlier analysis of 587 of the donors, high-throughput TCR beta sequencing was used to judge whether each TCR beta V gene segment behaved as functional or pseudogenic. Overall study results and their limits: Roughly uniform sequencing depth across donors was assumed in presence/absence analyses, although this assumption may not hold. Cytomegalovirus status was reported to be diagnosed by the classifier with high specificity and sensitivity in both the original and validation cohorts. According to a later analysis, TCR association rates differed among HLA loci, with DRB1 alleles showing the most associated TCRs and HLA-C alleles showing the fewest. A cluster of highly shared sequence variants was judged likely to be a technical artifact of the sequencing pipeline. When HLA alleles, especially DR and DQ, strongly co-occurred, attributing TCR associations to individual alleles was difficult. Several of the top co-occurrence clusters appeared to be linked to parvovirus B19, influenza, CMV and Epstein-Barr virus, according to a later analysis. The authors suggested that the approach could potentially be generalized to other disease states and immunological phenotypes. Because HLA typing was missing for some donors at each locus, association tests included only the typed subset. Linkage disequilibrium might explain the correlated functional status among segregating V segments, but an unknown experimental factor could not be excluded. In this cohort, only TCR beta chains were sequenced, and detectable features were limited by the absence of alpha or paired-chain data. Most TCR sequences were seen in very few donors, while some public TCRs were found in many individuals. Three of the identified cytomegalovirus-associated TCR beta chains were confirmed in vitro to be specific for cytomegalovirus antigens. An association between a missense DCLRE1C variant and V-gene and J-gene trimming of TCR beta chains was found in a later genetic analysis and replicated in an independent cohort. In the study, approximately 150 TCR beta chains were listed as associated with cytomegalovirus. The 87-base-pair reads could not distinguish some IMGT-functional V segments, including TRBV6-2 and TRBV6-3, so those segments were excluded. For the cohort, immune exposure information was limited to CMV serostatus. A later analysis found that HLA-associated TCR beta chains were more clonally expanded and had lower generation probabilities than equally common non-associated chains. An earlier analysis of 587 of the donors showed that most TCR beta V segments appeared in productive rearrangements either about 87% or about 30% of the time, which broadly matched IMGT annotations. A further reported finding was that TCR beta sequences accurately predicted the HLA-A and HLA-B alleles for most subjects in the first cohort. Compared with the roughly 700-donor mean, donors in an Asian-associated ancestry cluster had fewer N-insertions in productive TCRs, according to a later genetic analysis. A later analysis found that most CMV-associated TCR beta chains appeared HLA-restricted, with HLA associations seemingly driven largely by CMV exposure. Over 15 rarely observed V segments, including chromosome 9 orphons, were excluded from the earlier analysis of approximately 500 of the donors because counts were too low. In a later analysis, 15,000 to 20,000 TCR beta sequences were associated with specific HLA alleles at a false discovery rate of 0.05.

The V and J ends are trimmed by 2 bases and 8 bases, leaving 9 bases between them. Via the germline V gene (reference sequence), CDR1 is GTSNPN and CDR2 SVGIG. From the cysteine through the phenylalanine, the CDR3 covers 11 amino acids. Here the CDR3 DNA is all that survives: 33 bases in frame from base 1. In total, roughly 670 healthy bone marrow donors made up the cohort. Cohort members were all nominally healthy when sampled, although unrecorded immune exposures were likely present. The donor was CMV seronegative and belonged to the group of 352 seronegative cohort members. Each donor provided a peripheral blood sample, and peripheral blood mononuclear cells were used for TCR beta sequencing. Genomic DNA was extracted from the blood cell samples with the Qiagen DNeasy Blood Extraction Kit. Receptor libraries were prepared by the immunoSEQ multiplex PCR assay. A mixture of 60 forward primers for TCR Vbeta segments and 13 reverse primers for TCR Jbeta segments was used in the multiplex PCR. A multiplex PCR assay on genomic DNA amplified the CDR3 region of rearranged TCR beta genes. The Illumina HiSeq System was used to sequence the amplified TCR beta libraries as 87-base-pair reads. The paper's processing steps were these. A later analysis tallied around 87 million unique TCR beta chains across the 600 to 700 repertoires, and around 9.9 million of those chains were shared by two or more donors. Raw reads were error-corrected and collapsed into unique sequences by a nearest-neighbor algorithm in which closely related sequences were merged to remove PCR and sequencing errors. Alignment of CDR3 sequences to IMGT reference sequences was used to assign V, D and J gene segments. For a sequence to be retained, a match of at least six nucleotides was required to both a V gene segment and a J gene segment. Rearrangements were called productive when the CDR3 lacked stop codons and stayed in frame with V and J; all others were non-productive. CDR3 was defined by IMGT convention, running from the second conserved V-encoded cysteine to the conserved J-encoded phenylalanine. The earlier analysis of 500 to 650 of the donors excluded any sequence lacking an unambiguous match to a single V gene segment. An earlier analysis of almost 600 of the donors classified V segments as functional when productive rearrangements were above 56.7% and as segregating when the standard deviation between donors was above 5%. A statistical classification framework was built for diagnosing cytomegalovirus status from the catalog of TCR beta chain sequences. In a later analysis, TCR nucleotide sequences were compared against IMGT/GENE-DB human TR gene sequences so that V and J genes could be assigned. The TCRdist pipeline was used in a later analysis to assign CDR3 sequences and most-parsimonious VDJ recombination scenarios. A later analysis defined each TCR beta chain by its CDR3 amino acid sequence plus V-gene family, and excluded reads lacking a unique V-gene family. In a later analysis, fewer than 650 highly shared, low-generation-probability nucleotide sequences were removed to address suspected cross-contamination and a sequencing artifact. A later analysis calculated a clonal expansion index for each public chain from normalized within-repertoire ranks of inferred template counts. Generation probabilities in a later analysis came from a VDJ recombination model fitted to out-of-frame rearrangements, and those results were checked against IGoR. Hypergeometric tests were used in a later analysis to score TCR-TCR, TCR-HLA and TCR-CMV co-occurrence, with a repertoire-size bias correction applied to the TCR pairs. To estimate false discovery rates, a later analysis permuted the HLA or CMV assignments 20 times. In a later analysis, co-occurring TCRs were grouped with DBSCAN, and TCRdist sequence similarity was added when clustering was performed within HLA-allele-positive subsets. Repertoires with fewer than 30,000 or more than 120,000 public chains, plus five repertoires with anomalous nucleotide sharing, were excluded from co-occurrence clustering. The source is immuneACCESS, and TCRdb retained only in-frame sequences with V and J called. Part of the clones is not carried over; for the studies checked, unresolved V genes explain less than half of this, and the remainder is unexplained. That table supplies the V and J calls and clone size; D and trimming were determined from the DNA. The sample has about 200,000 clones on record, around 82% of them singletons. The biggest ten clones account for just under 3% of the sample.

In regard to this clone: This clone's antigen is unknown. Per-base qualities were not stored, and no clone one base away is much larger.

Recombination joined TRBV30 with TRBJ1-2; confidence is insufficient to name the D gene. This TCR was recovered from a woman younger than 45 in good health and CMV-seronegative. The sample was PBMCs. The nucleotide sequence reads TGTGCCTGGAGTCTGGGAGGCGGCTACACCTTC. Translated, it reads CAWSLGGGYTF.